The 32 T cell receptor beta chains listed next were all sequenced from one sample in a study of blood T cell repertoires in COVID-19. Libraries were prepared by immunoSEQ multiplex PCR; TCRdb keeps only in-frame clonotypes and omits some of them. The sample comprises some 300,000 clones, roughly nine tenths of which are singletons, and about 9.4% rests with the top ten. Sequenced material: PBMCs or T cells enriched from blood (not recorded which). These receptor sequences come from a woman in her twenties or thirties who had recovered from COVID-19.

The chain carries TRBV5-1 and TRBJ2-3; 7 nucleotides line up with TRBD2. J gave up 6 bases and V 4 bases, and 11 bases lay outside the gene matches. Germline CDR1 reads SGHRS; CDR2 reads YFSETQ. CDR3 length: 15 amino acids. CDR3 nucleotide sequence: TGCGCCAGCAGCGGAGGTGATAGCGGGTTTGATACGCAGTATTTT. It encodes CASSGGDSGFDTQYF. Full variable domain (remainder filled in from reference TRBV5-1 and TRBJ2-3): KAGVTQTPRYLIKTRGQQVTLSCSPISGHRSVSWYQQTPGQGLQFLFEYFSETQRNKGNFPGRFSGRQFSNSRSEMNVSTLELGDSALYLCASSGGDSGFDTQYFGPGTRLTVL.

V gene TRBV30 combines with J gene TRBJ1-6; D is possibly TRBD1 (5 bases). The CDR3 runs 15 residues. The germline gives CDR1 GTSNPN, CDR2 SVGIG (reference sequence). Trimming removed 0 bases at V and 8 bases at J, with 14 bases between. The CDR3 loop is CAWSVRGRNDSPLHF. The DNA for the CDR3 is TGTGCCTGGAGTGTCCGGGGGAGGAACGATTCACCCCTCCACTTT.

The CDR3 spells CASSLGQDSLTNTEAFF. CDR3 sequence (DNA): TGCGCCAGCAGCTTGGGGCAGGACTCGTTAACGAACACTGAAGCTTTCTTT. The genes are TRBV5-1 and TRBJ1-1; no firm D call. The CDR3 extends over 17 amino acids. Looked up from germline, CDR1 is SGHRS and CDR2 is YFSETQ. With 0 bases removed from V and 1 base from J, the gap between germline ends came to 16 bases.

This chain uses TRBV23-1 with TRBJ2-4; 8 bases match TRBD2. TRBV23-1 is recorded as an ORF, its role being uncertain. CDR3 length: 15 amino acids. V trimming: 6 bases; J trimming: 8 bases; junction bases outside the gene matches: 12. Written as DNA, the CDR3 is TGCGCCAGCAGCTTAAATGGTAGCGGGATAGACATTCAGTACTTC. Its protein is CASSLNGSGIDIQYF.

The CDR3 DNA is TGTGCCAGCAGAAACAGGCATGGAAAACACAAAGATTATAGCAATCAGCCCCAGCATTTT. This gives the protein CASRNRHGKHKDYSNQPQHF. The chain couples TRBV28 to TRBJ1-5; tentative D call: TRBD1 (5 bases). The CDR3 length is 20 residues. Germline values: CDR1 MDHEN, CDR2 SYDVKM. V lost 6 bases, J lost 0 bases, and 27 bases lay in between.

The sample holds one count of this clone. The V gene is TRBV6-5, the J gene TRBJ1-2; TRBD1 agrees at 9 bases. CDR1 and CDR2 (germline): MNHEY, SVGAGI. CDR3 length equals 15 residues. Trimming at V came to 4 bases and at J to 4 bases, leaving 7 bases not matched to a gene. This chain's CDR3 is CASSFNTGGGYGYTF. The CDR3 DNA reads TGTGCCAGCAGTTTCAACACAGGGGGCGGCTATGGCTACACCTTC.

In this sample, this clone turned up once. The chain joins TRBV5-6 to TRBJ1-4; weak D call: TRBD1 (6 bases). Germline values: CDR1 SGHDT, CDR2 YYEEEE. The length of the CDR3 is 13 residues. V was pared by 6 bases and J by 8 bases, with 14 bases between. The CDR3, as DNA: TGTGCCAGCACGAGACAGGACGGCGAAAAACTGTTTTTT. Its translation is CASTRQDGEKLFF.

This chain connects TRBV24-1 to TRBJ2-1, with D maybe TRBD2 (6 bases). Germline lookup yields CDR1 KGHDR and CDR2 SFDVKD. The CDR3 loop spans 12 amino acids. V was cut by 12 bases and J by 4 bases, with 12 bases left in between. This CDR3 is CARVAVYNEQFF. As DNA, the CDR3 is TGTGCCCGGGTAGCGGTTTACAATGAGCAGTTCTTC.

V usage is TRBV9 and J usage is TRBJ2-2; possibly TRBD1 for D (6 bases). The CDR3 sequence is 13 residues long. V was trimmed by 1 base and J by 5 bases, leaving 6 bases between them. Germline V gives CDR1 SGDLS, CDR2 YYNGEE. CDR3 in amino acids: CASSVTGTGELFF. CDR3 coding DNA: TGTGCCAGCAGCGTAACAGGGACCGGGGAGCTGTTTTTT.

The chain recombines TRBV6-4 with TRBJ1-1; maybe TRBD1 (6 bases). The V end lost 7 bases, the J end lost 2 bases, and 14 bases lay between the germline ends. Germline CDR1 is MRHNA and CDR2 is SNTAGT. The CDR3 is 14 amino acids. The CDR3 loop reads CASTSKDRNTEAFF. DNA for the CDR3: TGTGCCAGCACCTCTAAGGACAGAAACACTGAAGCTTTCTTT.

V gene TRBV10-2 combines with J gene TRBJ1-5; 10 nucleotides align to TRBD1. The CDR3 totals 20 residues. Germline CDR1 WSHSY, CDR2 SAAADI. V lost 2 bases to trimming and J lost 0 bases; unmatched junction nucleotides: 13. CDR3 DNA sequence: TGCGCCAGCAGTGAGGGGTTAGGGACAGGGGTCCACCTTAGCAATCAGCCCCAGCATTTT. This codes for CASSEGLGTGVHLSNQPQHF.

The chain has TRBV4-1 and TRBJ2-2; 9 nucleotides line up with TRBD1. This CDR3 contains 18 residues. Germline loops: CDR1 MGHRA, CDR2 YSYEKL. Trimming cost V 1 base and J 0 bases; bases outside gene matches: 6. CDR3 loop: CASSQGSRQGANTGELFF. The DNA for the CDR3 is TGCGCCAGCAGCCAAGGCTCCCGACAGGGGGCGAACACCGGGGAGCTGTTTTTT.

The rearrangement uses TRBV28 and TRBJ1-3; 9 positions match TRBD1. The CDR3 loop spans 16 amino acids. Germline V CDR1 and CDR2: MDHEN, SYDVKM. V dropped 4 bases and J dropped 3; count of bases not matched to a gene: 7. The CDR3 loop reads CASSSNGQGFGNTIYF. CDR3 coding DNA: TGTGCCAGCAGTTCAAATGGACAGGGGTTTGGAAACACCATATATTTT.

The CDR3 is CSIQGAPGTEAFF. DNA of the CDR3: TGCAGCATACAGGGGGCGCCTGGGACTGAAGCTTTCTTT. The chain recombines TRBV29-1 with TRBJ1-1; TRBD1 matches at 9 bases. This CDR3 contains 13 residues. J was trimmed by 5 bases and V by 8 bases; bases with no gene match: 9. CDR1 is SQVTM and CDR2 is ANQGSEA in the germline V gene. The full variable domain, in which reference TRBV29-1 and TRBJ1-1 provide the parts outside the CDR3, is SAVISQKPSRDICQRGTSLTIQCQVDSQVTMMFWYRQQPGQSLTLIATANQGSEATYESGFVIDKFPISRPNLTFSTLTVSNMSPEDSSIYLCSIQGAPGTEAFFGQGTRLTVV.

The J gene is TRBJ2-1, the V gene TRBV5-1, with D unresolved. V lost 4 bases to trimming and J lost 1 base, with 12 bases between them. The CDR3 has 15 residues. CDR1 is SGHRS and CDR2 is YFSETQ in the germline V gene. CDR3 protein: CASSPSLGSYNEQFF. CDR3 DNA sequence: TGCGCCAGCAGCCCAAGTCTAGGATCCTACAATGAGCAGTTCTTC.

The CDR3 DNA reads TGCAGCGTTCGGTTAGGGGTTGCTAGCACAGATACGCAGTATTTT. Its translation is CSVRLGVASTDTQYF. V usage is TRBV29-1 and J usage is TRBJ2-3, with D possibly matching TRBD1 (5 bases). Germline values: CDR1 SQVTM, CDR2 ANQGSEA. The CDR3 extends over 15 amino acids. The V gene lost 5 bases and the J gene lost 0 bases, with 15 bases spanning the gap.

The chain has TRBV7-2 and TRBJ1-6; D unresolved. Trimming cost V 6 bases and J 7 bases, with 13 bases left between them. Germline loops: CDR1 SGHTA, CDR2 FQGNSA. This CDR3 region has 14 residues. CDR3 sequence: CASRAGIGNSPLHF. DNA of the CDR3: TGTGCCAGCAGGGCCGGGATAGGAAATTCACCCCTCCACTTT.

The chain carries TRBV7-3 and TRBJ1-2; a weak D match, TRBD1 (6 bases). CDR1 SGHTA and CDR2 FQGTGA come from the germline V gene. The CDR3 length is 19 residues. Trimming left V 5 bases short and J 4 bases short, with 29 bases between. The CDR3 nucleotides are TGTGCCAGCAGCCCAATCCCCGGAGCGGGGGCGTCTCTTGGCTATGGCTACACCTTC. Its translation: CASSPIPGAGASLGYGYTF.

The genes are TRBV10-2 and TRBJ1-3, with 9 bases that match TRBD1. Unmatched junction bases numbered 4, after V lost 5 bases and J lost 2 bases. The CDR3 sequence is 15 residues long. From germline, CDR1 is WSHSY and CDR2 SAAADI. The CDR3 bases are TGCGCCAGCAGTTCGAACAGGGGGCCTGGAAACACCATATATTTT. It specifies CASSSNRGPGNTIYF.

The chain is built from TRBV21-1 and TRBJ1-4; the tabulated D call, TRBD1, remains unverified against the DNA. TRBV21-1 is deemed a pseudogene. The CDR3 totals 17 residues. CDR3 DNA: TGTGCCAGCAGCACAGCGGGGCAAAGGGAAACTAATGAAAAACTGTTTTTT. Amino acids: CASSTAGQRETNEKLFF.

The V call is TRBV5-1, the J call TRBJ2-1; D is ambiguous. CDR3 length: 13 residues. The V and J ends lost 0 bases and 5 bases respectively, with 6 bases between them. Germline loops: CDR1 SGHRS, CDR2 YFSETQ. CDR3 sequence: CASSLAVDNEQFF. DNA for the CDR3: TGCGCCAGCAGCTTGGCGGTCGACAATGAGCAGTTCTTC. Filled out from reference TRBV5-1 and TRBJ2-1, the complete variable domain reads KAGVTQTPRYLIKTRGQQVTLSCSPISGHRSVSWYQQTPGQGLQFLFEYFSETQRNKGNFPGRFSGRQFSNSRSEMNVSTLELGDSALYLCASSLAVDNEQFFGPGTRLTVL.

This chain connects TRBV29-1 to TRBJ1-4, with a possible D match to TRBD1 (5 bases). Germline V lookup: CDR1 SQVTM, CDR2 ANQGSEA. The length of the CDR3 is 13 residues. Trimming took off 7 bases at V and 5 bases at J, with 14 bases between the two ends. The CDR3 spells CSARERQNEKLFF. CDR3 DNA: TGCAGCGCCAGAGAGCGACAGAATGAAAAACTGTTTTTT. Full variable domain (missing parts from reference TRBV29-1 and TRBJ1-4): SAVISQKPSRDICQRGTSLTIQCQVDSQVTMMFWYRQQPGQSLTLIATANQGSEATYESGFVIDKFPISRPNLTFSTLTVSNMSPEDSSIYLCSARERQNEKLFFGSGTQLSVL.

The chain uses TRBV5-6 and TRBJ1-1; possibly TRBD1 for D (5 bases). The CDR3 length is 15 residues. V lost 1 base, J lost 4 bases, and 14 bases lay in between. Germline CDR1 and CDR2: SGHDT and YYEEEE. The CDR3 region has the DNA TGTGCCAGCAGCTTGCTTCAGGGCAGATTCACTGAAGCTTTCTTT. Residues: CASSLLQGRFTEAFF.

The V gene is TRBV19, the J gene TRBJ2-7; TRBD2 matches at 8 bases. The CDR3 has 15 amino acids. J was trimmed by 5 bases and V by 7 bases; bases with no gene match: 13. CDR1 is LNHDA and CDR2 is SQIVND in the germline V gene (reference sequence). This CDR3 reads CASKPGGPVANEQYF. The CDR3 bases are TGTGCCAGTAAGCCGGGAGGGCCGGTTGCAAACGAGCAGTACTTC.

The chain links TRBV15 to TRBJ2-5; 11 bases line up with TRBD2. CDR1 is LNHNV and CDR2 is YYDKDF in the germline V gene (reference sequence). The CDR3 extends over 17 amino acids. V shed 5 bases, J shed 2 bases, and the junction held 10 bases outside the gene matches. In nucleotides, the CDR3 is TGTGCCACCAGCCGACTAGCGGGGTCCAGTTTACAAGAGACCCAGTACTTC. This translates into CATSRLAGSSLQETQYF.

This clone was seen more than once but under ten times. The genes are TRBV6-5 and TRBJ1-3; the D is unclear. CDR1 is MNHEY, CDR2 SVGAGI, per germline. This CDR3 spans 14 amino acids. The V gene lost 4 bases and the J gene lost 0 bases, with 7 bases spanning the gap. The CDR3 nucleotides are TGTGCCAGCAGTTTCACAAGCTCTGGAAACACCATATATTTT. This gives the protein CASSFTSSGNTIYF.

J is TRBJ2-2 and V is TRBV7-2; possible D gene TRBD2, 6 bases. Per germline, CDR1 SGHTA and CDR2 FQGNSA. The CDR3 contains 16 residues. V lost 5 bases to trimming and J lost 2 bases, with 15 bases between them. CDR3 amino acids: CASSTVGGTNTGELFF. The DNA of the CDR3 is TGTGCCAGCAGCACGGTGGGTGGGACTAACACCGGGGAGCTGTTTTTT.

For this clone: Other DNA variants within this sample encode the same CDR3. V gene TRBV7-2 combines with J gene TRBJ2-1; possibly TRBD2 for D (7 bases). V was cut by 4 bases and J by 3 bases, with 10 bases left in between. The germline gives CDR1 SGHTA, CDR2 FQGNSA. This CDR3 has 14 amino acids. The CDR3 DNA reads TGTGCCAGCAGCTGGGGAGGGGGCTACAATGAGCAGTTCTTC. Protein sequence: CASSWGGGYNEQFF.

The V gene is TRBV4-1, the J gene TRBJ1-2; D uncertain. The germline V and J ends were trimmed by 2 bases and 1 base, with 11 bases remaining between them. The germline gives CDR1 MGHRA, CDR2 YSYEKL. The CDR3 extends over 15 amino acids. The CDR3 DNA reads TGCGCCAGCAGCCAAATTCAGACTAATAACTATGGCTACACCTTC. As protein: CASSQIQTNNYGYTF.

CDR3 region: CASSLLAGVTDTQYF. The DNA of the CDR3 is TGTGCCAGCAGCTTGCTAGCGGGAGTTACAGATACGCAGTATTTT. J is TRBJ2-3 and V is TRBV5-6, with TRBD2 matching over 10 bases. The germline V gene encodes CDR1 SGHDT and CDR2 YYEEEE. V lost 1 base and J lost 3; bases outside the gene matches: 2. The CDR3 spans 15 residues.

The chain links TRBV4-1 to TRBJ2-7, with a possible D match to TRBD1 (6 bases). Between the trimmed V and J ends, which lost 4 bases and 2 bases, there was a span of 9 bases. In germline, CDR1 is MGHRA, CDR2 YSYEKL. This CDR3 contains 13 residues. CDR3 nucleotides: TGCGCCAGCAGCCCCGGACAGACCTACGAGCAGTACTTC. This encodes CASSPGQTYEQYF.

The CDR3 sequence is CASSAPLGTGADTDTQYF. In nucleotides, the CDR3 is TGTGCCAGCAGCGCCCCTCTTGGGACTGGGGCAGACACAGATACGCAGTATTTT. The genes are TRBV7-9 and TRBJ2-3; perhaps TRBD2 as D (6 bases). The germline V gene has CDR1 SEHNR and CDR2 FQNEAQ (reference sequence). The CDR3 is made up of 18 amino acids. V was cut by 5 bases and J by 2 bases, with 23 bases left in between.